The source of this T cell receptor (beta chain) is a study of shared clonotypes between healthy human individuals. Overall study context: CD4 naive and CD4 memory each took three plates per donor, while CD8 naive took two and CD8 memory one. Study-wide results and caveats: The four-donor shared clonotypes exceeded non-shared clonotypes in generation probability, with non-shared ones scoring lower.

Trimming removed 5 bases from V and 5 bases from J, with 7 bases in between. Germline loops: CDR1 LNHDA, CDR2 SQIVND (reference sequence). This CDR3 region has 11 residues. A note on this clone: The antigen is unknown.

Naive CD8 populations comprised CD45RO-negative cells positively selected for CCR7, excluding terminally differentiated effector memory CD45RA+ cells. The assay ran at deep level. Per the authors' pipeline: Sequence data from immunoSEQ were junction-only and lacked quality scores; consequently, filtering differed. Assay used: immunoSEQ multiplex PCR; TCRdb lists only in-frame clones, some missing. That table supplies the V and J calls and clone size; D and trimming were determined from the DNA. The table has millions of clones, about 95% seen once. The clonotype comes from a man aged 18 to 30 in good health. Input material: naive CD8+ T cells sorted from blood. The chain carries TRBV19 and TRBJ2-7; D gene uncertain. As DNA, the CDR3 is TGTGCCAGTAGTTTAAGTAACGAGCAGTACTTC. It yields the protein CASSLSNEQYF. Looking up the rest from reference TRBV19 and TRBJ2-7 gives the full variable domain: DGGITQSPKYLFRKEGQNVTLSCEQNLNHDAMYWYRQDPGQGLRLIYYSQIVNDFQKGDIAEGYSVSREKKESFPLTVTSAQKNPTAFYLCASSLSNEQYFGPGTRLTVT.